The rows below give T cell receptor beta chains drawn from one sample of a study of lymphopenia after photon versus proton radiotherapy. The protocol was immunoSEQ multiplex PCR, while the TCRdb copy is restricted to in-frame clones and leaves out a portion. This sample has approximately 170,000 clones; roughly nine tenths occur once, and the top ten carry about 4.3%. The source material was peripheral blood, sampled from a patient treated with photon-based radiotherapy. These receptors originate from a middle-aged man with gastric cancer. CDR3s include the opening cysteine and the closing phenylalanine or tryptophan. The D gene is left open where the match is weak. Only some rows state a clone size, as once, few, many or a class for expanded clones.

cdr3_nt: TGTGCCAGCAGCCCGGGACCGAAAGAGACCCAGTACTTC
cdr3_aa: CASSPGPKETQYF
clone_size: once
v_call: TRBV7-9
j_call: TRBJ2-5
d_call: -

cdr3_nt: TGTGCCAGCAGCCCCATTCCCGGACAAGGCGACGAGCAGTACTTC
cdr3_aa: CASSPIPGQGDEQYF
clone_size: -
v_call: TRBV7-9
j_call: TRBJ2-7
d_call: -

cdr3_nt: TGTGCCAGCAGCGGGGGACTGAGGAACACTGAAGCTTTCTTT
cdr3_aa: CASSGGLRNTEAFF
clone_size: -
v_call: TRBV2
j_call: TRBJ1-1
d_call: -

cdr3_nt: TGTGCCAGCAGTTACTCGAACAAACACAACGAGCAGTACTTC
cdr3_aa: CASSYSNKHNEQYF
clone_size: -
v_call: TRBV6-5
j_call: TRBJ2-7
d_call: -

cdr3_nt: TGTGCCAGCAGGGAGGGTGGCAGCCAAGAGACCCAGTACTTC
cdr3_aa: CASREGGSQETQYF
clone_size: -
v_call: TRBV6-1
j_call: TRBJ2-5
d_call: -

cdr3_nt: TGTGCCGTCGACTCCGGAGGAGAAGCTTTCTTT
cdr3_aa: CAVDSGGEAFF
clone_size: -
v_call: TRBV10-3
j_call: TRBJ1-1
d_call: -

cdr3_nt: TGTGCCAGCAGTCGTACTAGCGTAAGGACAGATACGCAGTATTTT
cdr3_aa: CASSRTSVRTDTQYF
clone_size: -
v_call: TRBV7-2
j_call: TRBJ2-3
d_call: TRBD2

cdr3_nt: TGTGCCAGCAGCTTAATGGGAAAAGAGACCCAGTACTTC
cdr3_aa: CASSLMGKETQYF
clone_size: -
v_call: TRBV13
j_call: TRBJ2-5
d_call: -

cdr3_nt: TGTGCCAGCAGTTACTCGGGGAATAGGCAGCCCCAGCATTTT
cdr3_aa: CASSYSGNRQPQHF
clone_size: -
v_call: TRBV6-5
j_call: TRBJ1-5
d_call: -

cdr3_nt: TGTGCCACCCTAAGTAGCAATCAGCCCCAGCATTTT
cdr3_aa: CATLSSNQPQHF
clone_size: -
v_call: TRBV28
j_call: TRBJ1-5
d_call: -

cdr3_nt: TGTGCCAGCAGCTTCCCCTCAGGTCCACGGCATCAGCCCCAGCATTTT
cdr3_aa: CASSFPSGPRHQPQHF
clone_size: -
v_call: TRBV5-6
j_call: TRBJ1-5
d_call: -

cdr3_nt: TGTGCCAGCGCCCAGGACAGCCCATTTGCCGGGGAGCTGTTTTTT
cdr3_aa: CASAQDSPFAGELFF
clone_size: -
v_call: TRBV7-7
j_call: TRBJ2-2
d_call: -

cdr3_nt: TGTGCCAGCAGTTTAGGGGGTGGGGAGACCCAGTACTTC
cdr3_aa: CASSLGGGETQYF
clone_size: -
v_call: TRBV28
j_call: TRBJ2-5
d_call: -

cdr3_nt: TGTGCCAGCAGTTTATTACTAGCGGGGGGTAGAGCCTACGAGCAGTACTTC
cdr3_aa: CASSLLLAGGRAYEQYF
clone_size: -
v_call: TRBV28
j_call: TRBJ2-7
d_call: TRBD2

cdr3_nt: TGCGCCAGCAGCTTTGACCGGGACAGGGAAGCCTACGAGCAGTACTTC
cdr3_aa: CASSFDRDREAYEQYF
clone_size: -
v_call: TRBV5-1
j_call: TRBJ2-7
d_call: TRBD1

cdr3_nt: TGTGCCAGCAGTCCTTTGACAGCAACCTACAATGAGCAGTTCTTC
cdr3_aa: CASSPLTATYNEQFF
clone_size: -
v_call: TRBV6-6
j_call: TRBJ2-1
d_call: -

cdr3_nt: TGCGCCAGCAGTGAGCAGGGGAACACTGAAGCTTTCTTT
cdr3_aa: CASSEQGNTEAFF
clone_size: -
v_call: TRBV10-1
j_call: TRBJ1-1
d_call: -

cdr3_nt: TGTGCCTGGAGCTTCGGGGGCGCGGGCACTGAAGCTTTCTTT
cdr3_aa: CAWSFGGAGTEAFF
clone_size: -
v_call: TRBV30
j_call: TRBJ1-1
d_call: -

cdr3_nt: TGTGCCTGGAGTGGCGGGGGGGCCTTATACGAGCAGTACTTC
cdr3_aa: CAWSGGGALYEQYF
clone_size: -
v_call: TRBV30
j_call: TRBJ2-7
d_call: TRBD2

cdr3_nt: TGTGCCAGCAGTTTATCGATACTACCCCTCGAGCAGTACTTC
cdr3_aa: CASSLSILPLEQYF
clone_size: -
v_call: TRBV27
j_call: TRBJ2-7
d_call: -

cdr3_nt: TGTGCCAGTAGTAGCGGGGACAGGGTTGGCGGGGAGCTGTTTTTT
cdr3_aa: CASSSGDRVGGELFF
clone_size: -
v_call: TRBV19
j_call: TRBJ2-2
d_call: TRBD1

cdr3_nt: TGTGCCAGCAGCTTGGGCCTCTCTGGAAACACCATATATTTT
cdr3_aa: CASSLGLSGNTIYF
clone_size: -
v_call: TRBV5-4
j_call: TRBJ1-3
d_call: -

cdr3_nt: TGTGCCAGCACCTCTCTGGCCGGGGACGAGCAGTACTTC
cdr3_aa: CASTSLAGDEQYF
clone_size: -
v_call: TRBV28
j_call: TRBJ2-7
d_call: -

cdr3_nt: TGTGCCAGCAGCAAAGGGATTCCCACCTACGAGCAGTACTTC
cdr3_aa: CASSKGIPTYEQYF
clone_size: -
v_call: TRBV11-2
j_call: TRBJ2-7
d_call: -

cdr3_nt: TGTGCCAGCAGATTGTCTAGCGGGAGCGCCTACGAGCAGTACTTC
cdr3_aa: CASRLSSGSAYEQYF
clone_size: -
v_call: TRBV6-5
j_call: TRBJ2-7
d_call: TRBD2

cdr3_nt: TGTGCCAGCAGTTTAATTGCAGGGGGCGCGGAGACCCAGTACTTC
cdr3_aa: CASSLIAGGAETQYF
clone_size: -
v_call: TRBV28
j_call: TRBJ2-5
d_call: TRBD1

cdr3_nt: TGTGCCAGCTCAGCCCCAGGGGGGGAGCAGTACTTC
cdr3_aa: CASSAPGGEQYF
clone_size: -
v_call: TRBV18
j_call: TRBJ2-7
d_call: -

cdr3_nt: TGTGCCAGCTCGCTCGGGACAGGGTATGAAAAACTGTTTTTT
cdr3_aa: CASSLGTGYEKLFF
clone_size: -
v_call: TRBV18
j_call: TRBJ1-4
d_call: TRBD1

cdr3_nt: TGTGCCAGCACCCAGACTAGAGCTACAGATACGCAGTATTTT
cdr3_aa: CASTQTRATDTQYF
clone_size: -
v_call: TRBV27
j_call: TRBJ2-3
d_call: -

cdr3_nt: TGTGCCAGCAGCCTCACCCCCGTTGGGACTTCCCGGGTTAGCTACACCTTC
cdr3_aa: CASSLTPVGTSRVSYTF
clone_size: -
v_call: TRBV11-2
j_call: TRBJ1-2
d_call: -

cdr3_nt: TGCGCCAGCAGCCAAGGATGGAGCGGGAGGGAAATTTGGGTGAATGAGCAGTTCTTC
cdr3_aa: CASSQGWSGREIWVNEQFF
clone_size: -
v_call: TRBV4-3
j_call: TRBJ2-1
d_call: TRBD2

cdr3_nt: TGTGCCAGCAGCTTGGGCCACACAGATACGCAGTATTTT
cdr3_aa: CASSLGHTDTQYF
clone_size: -
v_call: TRBV5-5
j_call: TRBJ2-3
d_call: -

cdr3_nt: TGTGCCAGCAGGCGGACCAGGGTTGGCACAGATACGCAGTATTTT
cdr3_aa: CASRRTRVGTDTQYF
clone_size: -
v_call: TRBV6-5
j_call: TRBJ2-3
d_call: -